The 25 T cell receptor beta chains below all came from one sample that was sequenced in a study of T cells after yellow fever vaccination. One entry per CDR3 protein results from TCRdb running MiXCR on the 5' RACE reads. This sample has hundreds of thousands of distinct CDR3 sequences, with around 12% found just once. The specimen was PBMCs, collected on the day of the yellow fever booster vaccination. Receptor source: a man under 40 who received the YFV17D yellow fever vaccine.

There are a few counts of this clonotype. This chain uses TRBV10-3 with TRBJ1-2, with 8 bases matching TRBD1. The junction had 9 bases not matched to a gene; V was cut back by 7 bases and J by 8 bases. The CDR3 runs to 13 residues. Germline V gene data show CDR1 as ENHRY and CDR2 as SYGVKD. The CDR3 reads CAITRTGTMGYTF. CDR3 bases: TGTGCCATCACCCGGACAGGGACAATGGGCTACACCTTC.

The V and J genes are TRBV12-3 or TRBV12-4 and TRBJ2-3; the D gene is possibly TRBD2 (6 bases). The CDR3 covers 16 residues. V shed 6 bases and J shed 2 bases, with 18 bases lying between them. The chain's CDR3 is CASRGIAAGDTDTQYF. Here the CDR3 DNA reads TGTGCCAGCAGGGGGATCGCAGCGGGTGACACAGATACGCAGTATTTT.

This clonotype turned up a few times. V usage is TRBV4-3 and J usage is TRBJ2-7; D is possibly TRBD2 (7 bases). This CDR3 has 17 amino acids. V shed 1 base and J shed 0 bases, with 16 bases lying between them. The germline gives CDR1 LGHNA, CDR2 YSLEER. CDR3 sequence reads: CASSQVLAEGVSYEQYF. CDR3 in DNA: TGCGCCAGCAGCCAAGTCCTAGCGGAGGGGGTCTCCTACGAGCAGTACTTC.

This chain connects TRBV7-8 to TRBJ2-3; D possibly corresponds to TRBD2 (5 bases). Germline values: CDR1 SGHVS, CDR2 FQNEAQ. The germline V and J ends were trimmed by 1 base and 6 bases, with 17 bases remaining between them. The CDR3 runs to 16 residues. DNA of the CDR3: TGTGCCAGCAGCTTAGGGGCGATCGGAGGAGTGGATACGCAGTATTTT. It specifies CASSLGAIGGVDTQYF.

This rearrangement joins TRBV12-3 or TRBV12-4 to TRBJ2-3, with 7 bases fitting TRBD1. The CDR3 loop spans 15 amino acids. V lost 3 bases to trimming and J lost 4 bases; unmatched junction nucleotides: 7. CDR3 nucleotide sequence: TGTGCCAGCAGTTTCGAGAGGGGGCTTCCAGATACGCAGTATTTT. Its protein is CASSFERGLPDTQYF.

In its sample, this clonotype was seen a few times. CDR3 nucleotide sequence: TGCAGTGCACTGTACAGGGGGGCCACAGATACGCAGTATTTT. It specifies CSALYRGATDTQYF. V usage is TRBV20-1 and J usage is TRBJ2-3; 8 positions match TRBD1. Germline V gene data show CDR1 as DFQATT and CDR2 as SNEGSKA (reference sequence). CDR3 length equals 14 residues. With V trimmed by 6 bases and J by 2 bases, 7 bases remained unmatched.

The chain uses TRBV3-1 and TRBJ2-7; D is undetermined. V lost 3 bases, J lost 4 bases, and 7 bases lay in between. The CDR3 is 12 amino acids. From germline, CDR1 is LGHDT and CDR2 YNNKEL (reference sequence). In DNA, the CDR3 is TGTGCCAGCAGCCATACACGTTACGAGCAGTACTTC. Encoded protein: CASSHTRYEQYF.

The chain carries TRBV7-2 and TRBJ2-1; TRBD2 is a possible D gene (6 bases). Looked up from germline, CDR1 is SGHTA and CDR2 is FQGNSA. Trimming left V 5 bases short and J 7 bases short, with 9 bases between. CDR3 length: 12 residues. For the CDR3, the DNA is TGTGCCAGCAGCGCTGGGGGGAATGAGCAGTTCTTC. This encodes CASSAGGNEQFF.

The chain carries TRBV2 and TRBJ2-3; weak D call: TRBD2 (6 bases). V was trimmed by 8 bases and J by 2 bases, leaving 14 bases between them. Germline-derived CDR1 and CDR2 are SNHLY and FYNNEI. This CDR3 region has 14 residues. Here the CDR3 reads CASLVGGATDTQYF. DNA of the CDR3: TGTGCCAGCCTCGTAGGAGGGGCCACAGATACGCAGTATTTT.

This clonotype was found a few times. The chain employs TRBV7-2 and TRBJ1-1, with 7 bases aligning to TRBD1. The CDR3 extends over 14 amino acids. V lost 6 bases, J lost 3 bases, and 7 bases stayed unmatched. Per the germline V gene, CDR1 is SGHTA and CDR2 is FQGNSA. The CDR3 region is CASREDREYTEAFF. CDR3 bases: TGTGCCAGCAGAGAAGACAGGGAGTACACTGAAGCTTTCTTT. Filled out from reference TRBV7-2 and TRBJ1-1, the complete variable domain reads GAGVSQSPSNKVTEKGKDVELRCDPISGHTALYWYRQSLGQGLEFLIYFQGNSAPDKSGLPSDRFSAERTGGSVSTLTIQRTQQEDSAVYLCASREDREYTEAFFGQGTRLTVV.

The chain has TRBV12-3 or TRBV12-4 and TRBJ2-7, with TRBD2 as a possible D gene (6 bases). This CDR3 comprises 15 residues. Trimming stripped 1 base from V and 4 bases from J, with 14 bases between. Written as DNA, the CDR3 is TGTGCCAGCAGTTTAGGGGAGACTAGTTTTTACGAGCAGTACTTC. Translating it yields CASSLGETSFYEQYF.

This sequence joins TRBV15 and TRBJ1-2, with D maybe TRBD1 (6 bases). V lost 0 bases, J lost 7 bases, and 12 bases lay in between. The CDR3 length is 14 residues. Germline assignment: CDR1 LNHNV and CDR2 YYDKDF (reference sequence). CDR3 sequence (DNA): TGTGCCACCAGCAGAGATTTGGGGGGCCTTGGCTACACCTTC. Amino acids: CATSRDLGGLGYTF. Full variable domain (missing parts from reference TRBV15 and TRBJ1-2): DAMVIQNPRYQVTQFGKPVTLSCSQTLNHNVMYWYQQKSSQAPKLLFHYYDKDFNNEADTPDNFQSRRPNTSFCFLDIRSPGLGDTAMYLCATSRDLGGLGYTFGSGTRLTVV.

The V call is TRBV2, the J call TRBJ2-7; tentatively, D is TRBD2 (6 bases). This CDR3 has 11 residues. Trimming left V 6 bases short and J 7 bases short, with 10 bases between. Germline V gene lookup returns CDR1 SNHLY and CDR2 FYNNEI. In DNA, the CDR3 is TGTGCCAGCAGGCGGGATTCAGAGCAGTACTTC. The encoded protein is CASRRDSEQYF.

The CDR3 DNA follows: TGCGCCAGCAGCCTCGAGATTACTAGCGGAGACGAGCAGTACTTC. Encoded protein: CASSLEITSGDEQYF. The gene calls are TRBV4-3 and TRBJ2-7; 8 nucleotides line up with TRBD2. Germline CDR1 is LGHNA and CDR2 is YSLEER. J was trimmed by 5 bases and V by 4 bases; bases with no gene match: 10. The CDR3 covers 15 residues.

In its sample, this clonotype was seen a few times. This CDR3 is CAISERDSPQHF. CDR3 DNA: TGTGCCATCAGTGAGCGGGACAGTCCCCAGCATTTT. J is TRBJ1-5 and V is TRBV10-3, with 7 bases lining up with TRBD1. The CDR3 is made up of 12 amino acids. The germline gives CDR1 ENHRY, CDR2 SYGVKD. Germline trimming cut 2 bases from V and 10 bases from J; bases unmatched to any gene: 2.

This clonotype was seen only once. The chain combines TRBV9 with TRBJ1-5, with 8 bases fitting TRBD1. V was clipped by 3 bases and J by 10 bases; unmatched bases: 12. This CDR3 is built from 15 residues. CDR1 and CDR2 (germline): SGDLS, YYNGEE. CDR3 loop: CASSEQPGQAFPQHF. CDR3 sequence (DNA): TGTGCCAGCAGCGAGCAGCCGGGACAGGCCTTCCCCCAGCATTTT. The full variable domain, rest sourced from reference TRBV9 and TRBJ1-5, is DSGVTQTPKHLITATGQRVTLRCSPRSGDLSVYWYQQSLDQGLQFLIQYYNGEERAKGNILERFSAQQFPDLHSELNLSSLELGDSALYFCASSEQPGQAFPQHFGDGTRLSIL.

At least ten counts were recorded for this clonotype. V is TRBV5-6 and J is TRBJ2-3, with 7 bases identical to TRBD1. Losses at the gene ends were 2 bases for V and 10 bases for J; bases not matched to a gene: 4. Germline loops: CDR1 SGHDT, CDR2 YYEEEE. CDR3 length: 12 amino acids. CDR3 nucleotides: TGTGCCAGCAGCTTACAGGGGTCTCCGCAGTATTTT. Its translation is CASSLQGSPQYF.

This clonotype was counted a few times. The V gene is TRBV29-1, the J gene TRBJ2-5; D perhaps matches TRBD2 (7 bases). Deletions cut 8 bases from V and 4 bases from J, with 17 bases between. The V gene's germline CDR1 is SQVTM and CDR2 ANQGSEA. There are 13 residues in the CDR3. The CDR3 sequence: CSPVRGAPETQYF. DNA of the CDR3: TGCAGCCCGGTACGGGGGGCCCCAGAGACCCAGTACTTC.

This clonotype was detected ten times or more. The chain couples TRBV28 to TRBJ2-4; either TRBD1 or TRBD2 may supply D (5 bases each). The CDR3 consists of 13 residues. Germline CDR1 and CDR2: MDHEN and SYDVKM. V gave up 6 bases and J gave up 1 base, with 7 bases separating them. The CDR3 DNA reads TGTGCCAGCAGATGGGGGGCCAAAAACATTCAGTACTTC. As protein: CASRWGAKNIQYF.

The rearrangement links TRBV4-3 to TRBJ2-5; 10 bases match TRBD2. J lost 4 bases, V lost 5 bases, and 7 bases had no gene match. CDR3 size: 15 residues. In germline, CDR1 is LGHNA, CDR2 YSLEER. DNA of the CDR3: TGCGCCAGCAGCGCCTCTAGCGGGAGTGGAGAGACCCAGTACTTC. Its translation is CASSASSGSGETQYF.

The genes are TRBV5-1 and TRBJ2-3, with TRBD2 matching over 13 bases. The CDR3 runs 16 residues. J was trimmed by 2 bases and V by 3 bases; bases with no gene match: 3. The germline V gene encodes CDR1 SGHRS and CDR2 YFSETQ. CDR3 loop: CASSSGTSGNTDTQYF. The CDR3 coding sequence is TGCGCCAGCAGCTCCGGGACTAGCGGGAACACAGATACGCAGTATTTT.

The rearrangement joins TRBV5-4 to TRBJ2-1; 7 positions agree with TRBD2. The V and J ends lost 5 bases and 4 bases, in that order; junction bases with no gene match: 9. Germline values: CDR1 SGHNT, CDR2 YYREEE (reference sequence). The CDR3 runs 15 residues. The CDR3 sequence: CASRAGTTEYNEQFF. The CDR3 nucleotides read TGTGCCAGCAGGGCCGGGACTACCGAGTACAATGAGCAGTTCTTC.

The gene calls are TRBV23-1 and TRBJ2-1; 7 nucleotides align to TRBD1. TRBV23-1 is filed as an ORF, its function uncertain. V lost 3 bases, J lost 7 bases, and 9 bases stayed unmatched. The CDR3 totals 15 residues. CDR3 region: CASSQGRGYSNEQFF. CDR3 sequence (DNA): TGCGCCAGCAGTCAGGGCAGGGGGTATTCAAATGAGCAGTTCTTC.

The gene calls are TRBV4-2 and TRBJ2-5; 11 positions agree with TRBD2. Germline CDR1 reads LGHNA; CDR2 reads YNFKEQ. CDR3 length: 19 residues. V was clipped by 1 base and J by 5 bases; unmatched bases: 15. CDR3 residues: CASSQVSSGRLGGSETQYF. The DNA for the CDR3 is TGTGCCAGCAGCCAAGTGTCTAGCGGGAGGTTAGGGGGATCCGAGACCCAGTACTTC.

This clonotype was counted a few times. This chain links TRBV20-1 with TRBJ1-6; perhaps TRBD1 as D (5 bases). Trimming cost V 0 bases and J 10 bases, with 10 bases left between them. The CDR3 is made up of 13 amino acids. Germline lookup yields CDR1 DFQATT and CDR2 SNEGSKA (reference sequence). The CDR3 protein is CSAREPGLSPLHF. CDR3 DNA: TGCAGTGCTAGAGAGCCGGGACTATCACCCCTCCACTTT.